These 6 T cell receptor beta chains share one sample of origin, sequenced in a study of blood T cell repertoires in COVID-19. This table comes from immunoSEQ multiplex PCR, and its TCRdb copy is limited to in-frame clones, with some not included. The sample lists about 51,000 clones, less than 90% occurring once. Sequences were obtained from peripheral blood. The receptor set was obtained from a man aged 55 to 70 with acute or convalescent COVID-19.

This sequence joins TRBV29-1 and TRBJ1-5; no firm D call. In germline, CDR1 is SQVTM, CDR2 ANQGSEA. The CDR3 sequence is 12 residues long. Trimming took 7 bases from V and 10 from J, leaving 17 bases between them. The CDR3 here is CSAIGEGTPQHF. The CDR3 coding sequence is TGCAGCGCCATAGGAGAGGGTACACCCCAGCATTTT.

The chain uses TRBV6-4 and TRBJ1-1, with D possibly TRBD1 on 6 matching bases. The CDR3 runs to 14 residues. Between the trimmed V and J ends, which lost 6 bases and 2 bases, there was a span of 13 bases. CDR1 MRHNA and CDR2 SNTAGT come from the germline V gene. The CDR3 DNA reads TGTGCCAGCAGAGCACAGGGTGACAACACTGAAGCTTTCTTT. This gives the protein CASRAQGDNTEAFF.

V is TRBV9 and J is TRBJ1-3, with D perhaps TRBD1 (6 bases). Germline V gene lookup returns CDR1 SGDLS and CDR2 YYNGEE. The ends were cut back, 0 bases at V and 4 bases at J, with 8 bases in the middle. The CDR3 consists of 14 residues. The CDR3 nucleotides are TGTGCCAGCAGCGTAGACAGGGCCGGAAACACCATATATTTT. Its protein product is CASSVDRAGNTIYF.

This chain links TRBV6-1 with TRBJ2-1, with D perhaps matching TRBD1 (6 bases). With 2 bases removed from V and 12 bases from J, the gap between germline ends came to 23 bases. The V gene's germline CDR1 is MNHNS and CDR2 SASEGT. The CDR3 totals 16 residues. The CDR3 protein is CASSERTVTPSIWQFF. CDR3 DNA sequence: TGTGCCAGCAGTGAAAGGACAGTGACTCCGTCTATCTGGCAGTTCTTC.

This clone was seen just once. The rearrangement uses TRBV20-1 and TRBJ2-5; 7 bases are shared with TRBD2. Germline loops: CDR1 DFQATT, CDR2 SNEGSKA (reference sequence). The CDR3 sequence is 12 residues long. Unmatched junction bases numbered 3, after V lost 3 bases and J lost 5 bases. The CDR3, as DNA: TGCAGTGCTAGTCAGCGGGGCGAGACCCAGTACTTC. The encoded protein is CSASQRGETQYF.

This chain connects TRBV27 to TRBJ2-7; a weak D match, TRBD1 (6 bases). This CDR3 has 16 amino acids. CDR1 is MNHEY, CDR2 SMNVEV, per germline (reference sequence). V lost 1 base and J 2 bases, leaving 15 bases between the germline ends. The CDR3 DNA follows: TGTGCCAGCAGTTTATTTGGACAGAATCCAGCCTACGAGCAGTACTTC. It codes for CASSLFGQNPAYEQYF.